This entry lists 31 T cell receptor beta chains sequenced from one sample in a study of T cells expressing NK-cell markers. Reanalyzing the 5' RACE reads, TCRdb keeps one entry per CDR3 protein, without DNA. The listing contains 450,000 to 600,000 distinct CDR3 sequences. Sequencing was done on a sample of blood T cells: a sorted CD56 or NKG2C T cell subset, CD4+ or CD8+ T cells, or bulk PBMC T cells (not recorded which). The receptors originated from a man younger than 35 in good health.

The rearrangement uses TRBV5-1 and TRBJ2-1. CDR3 length equals 13 residues. Per germline, CDR1 SGHRS and CDR2 YFSETQ. This CDR3 is CASSLVSFPEQFF.

This chain connects TRBV5-1 to TRBJ2-1; TCRdb proposes TRBD1, but this gene call is untestable without DNA. The V gene's germline CDR1 is SGHRS and CDR2 YFSETQ. This CDR3 contains 13 residues. CDR3 protein: CASREDRDTEQFF.

V and J are TRBV19 and TRBJ2-1; there is no DNA to check the TCRdb D call of TRBD1. In germline, CDR1 is LNHDA, CDR2 SQIVND (reference sequence). The CDR3 totals 15 residues. The CDR3 is CASSIGQRDSNEQFF.

The J gene is TRBJ1-1, the V gene TRBV21-1. TRBV21-1 is flagged as a pseudogene. The CDR3 contains 16 residues. CDR3: CASSKRAVPMNTEAFF.

V usage is TRBV29-1 and J usage is TRBJ2-3; TCRdb proposes TRBD2, but this gene call is untestable without DNA. This CDR3 comprises 16 residues. CDR1 is SQVTM, CDR2 ANQGSEA, per germline. The chain's CDR3 is CSVAGTSGAGPDTQYF.

The V gene is TRBV14, the J gene TRBJ1-3. Per germline, CDR1 SGHDN and CDR2 FVKESK. The CDR3 covers 14 residues. The CDR3 is CASAWIDSGNTIYF.

This chain connects TRBV10-3 to TRBJ2-7; TCRdb outputs TRBD2, but without DNA this stays unchecked. The CDR3 loop spans 17 amino acids. Per germline, CDR1 ENHRY and CDR2 SYGVKD. This CDR3 is CAISPITSGIRNFEQYF.

The chain joins TRBV9 to TRBJ2-1. There are 15 residues in the CDR3. The germline V gene encodes CDR1 SGDLS and CDR2 YYNGEE. Here the CDR3 reads CASSVEIASYNEQFF.

This chain uses TRBV4-1 with TRBJ1-5; no DNA is available, so the TRBD1 call from TCRdb remains unchecked. The germline V gene has CDR1 MGHRA and CDR2 YSYEKL. CDR3 length equals 16 residues. CDR3: CASSQDQGQERAPQHF.

This chain uses TRBV12-3 or TRBV12-4 with TRBJ1-4. CDR3 length: 13 residues. This CDR3 reads CASSLLGVEKLFF.

This sequence joins TRBV6-5 and TRBJ1-5; lacking DNA, the TRBD1 call made by TCRdb goes unchecked. Germline CDR1 MNHEY, CDR2 SVGAGI. The CDR3 is 15 residues long. CDR3 in amino acids: CASSPGTGLNQPQHF.

The chain has TRBV11-2 and TRBJ1-1; TCRdb picks TRBD1, but there is no DNA to check that call. This CDR3 is 15 amino acids long. The germline V gene has CDR1 SGHAT and CDR2 FQNNGV. The CDR3 region is CASSLTGILGTEAFF.

This chain connects TRBV29-1 to TRBJ2-7; TCRdb's D gene call, TRBD2, goes unchecked for lack of DNA. Germline values: CDR1 SQVTM, CDR2 ANQGSEA. The CDR3 has 13 residues. The CDR3 sequence: CSVAPGLSYEQYF.

The chain employs TRBV3-1 and TRBJ2-1; as DNA is missing, the TRBD1 call by TCRdb cannot be tested. Germline CDR1 reads LGHDT; CDR2 reads YNNKEL (reference sequence). This CDR3 has 11 residues. This CDR3 reads CASSASPEQFF.

This chain joins TRBV6-5 and TRBJ2-3; with no DNA, the TCRdb D assignment of TRBD2 cannot be verified. The CDR3 sequence is 15 residues long. Germline lookup yields CDR1 MNHEY and CDR2 SVGAGI. CDR3 sequence reads: CASSYGGTYSDTQYF.

The chain carries TRBV4-3 and TRBJ2-1. Germline CDR1 and CDR2: LGHNA and YSLEER. The CDR3 has 12 residues. Here the CDR3 reads CASSQAVDEQFF.

The rearrangement joins TRBV10-3 to TRBJ2-1; the D gene TCRdb calls, TRBD1, cannot be checked with no DNA. The germline gives CDR1 ENHRY, CDR2 SYGVKD. The CDR3 runs to 13 residues. The CDR3 protein is CAISEPEAPAQFF.

The chain links TRBV28 to TRBJ2-1; TCRdb's D call, TRBD1, is unchecked because there is no DNA. CDR1 MDHEN and CDR2 SYDVKM come from the germline V gene. This CDR3 comprises 13 residues. The CDR3: CATSLLAGDEQFF.

V is TRBV7-2 and J is TRBJ1-1. CDR3 length: 15 amino acids. Looked up from germline, CDR1 is SGHTA and CDR2 is FQGNSA. This CDR3 is CASSPRQFMNTEAFF.

The genes are TRBV20-1 and TRBJ2-1. This CDR3 spans 15 amino acids. Germline V gene data show CDR1 as DFQATT and CDR2 as SNEGSKA (reference sequence). CDR3: CSASISGSSYNEQFF.

The chain carries TRBV11-2 and TRBJ2-7; no DNA is available, so the TRBD1 call from TCRdb remains unchecked. CDR3 length: 14 residues. Germline values: CDR1 SGHAT, CDR2 FQNNGV. The CDR3 sequence: CASSPGGVDYEQYF. The entire variable domain, with the rest obtained from reference TRBV11-2 and TRBJ2-7, is as follows: EAGVAQSPRYKIIEKRQSVAFWCNPISGHATLYWYQQILGQGPKLLIQFQNNGVVDDSQLPKDRFSAERLKGVDSTLKIQPAKLEDSAVYLCASSPGGVDYEQYFGPGTRLTVT.

The rearrangement uses TRBV9 and TRBJ2-2. There are 17 residues in the CDR3. Germline V gene sequence: CDR1 SGDLS, CDR2 YYNGEE. CDR3: CASSVARVTGDTGELFF.

This chain connects TRBV28 to TRBJ2-2; lacking DNA, the TRBD1 call made by TCRdb goes unchecked. The V gene's germline CDR1 is MDHEN and CDR2 SYDVKM. The CDR3 is 14 amino acids. The CDR3 here is CASSRPPVTGELFF.

The chain couples TRBV4-2 to TRBJ2-2; TCRdb calls TRBD2, which cannot be checked without DNA. CDR1 is LGHNA and CDR2 is YNFKEQ in the germline V gene. This CDR3 has 17 residues. The CDR3: CASSQDFAGTNTGELFF.

The chain joins TRBV20-1 to TRBJ2-1. Germline V CDR1 and CDR2: DFQATT, SNEGSKA (reference sequence). The CDR3 consists of 14 residues. The CDR3 reads CSAPTSQSYNEQFF.

The V and J genes are TRBV4-1 and TRBJ1-2; the TCRdb D gene call, TRBD1, has no DNA to confirm it. CDR3 size: 16 residues. The germline V gene encodes CDR1 MGHRA and CDR2 YSYEKL. CDR3 region: CASSQEGTAPAYGYTF.

The chain carries TRBV6-1 and TRBJ2-2; TCRdb's assignment of TRBD2 cannot be checked, as there is no DNA. The CDR3 covers 15 residues. The germline V gene encodes CDR1 MNHNS and CDR2 SASEGT. CDR3 in amino acids: CASSGGHSAAGELFF.

V gene TRBV4-2 combines with J gene TRBJ2-7; TCRdb picks TRBD1, but there is no DNA to check that call. Germline loops: CDR1 LGHNA, CDR2 YNFKEQ. The CDR3 has 15 amino acids. CDR3 sequence: CASSHRGRGPYEQYF.

The gene calls are TRBV12-3 or TRBV12-4 and TRBJ2-2; TCRdb gives TRBD2 as the D gene, but with no DNA this cannot be confirmed. The CDR3 contains 14 residues. CDR3 sequence: CASSSGRGSGELFF.

The CDR3 spells CASSSSTDTQYF. The chain carries TRBV12-3 or TRBV12-4 and TRBJ2-3. This CDR3 comprises 12 residues.

V and J are TRBV12-3 or TRBV12-4 and TRBJ2-6; TCRdb returns TRBD1, unconfirmable since there is no DNA. This CDR3 is built from 16 residues. The CDR3 sequence is CASRGTGRSGANVLTF.